This record covers a single T cell receptor beta chain. Its binding antigen is unknown. No qualities accompany the bases; no much larger clone lies one base away. Enrolling through a virtual design, the prospective study's participants ranged in age from roughly 18 to 100 years and lived across roughly 23 United States geographic areas. In the prospective study, participants were assigned to cohorts based on the clinical history participants reported in a screening survey and a study questionnaire. A participant counted as exposed if, within 2 weeks of entering the study, that participant had been in contact with someone who had a PCR-confirmed or clinician-diagnosed COVID-19 case. Mobile phlebotomists in the prospective study collected whole blood, serum and a nasopharyngeal or oropharyngeal swab from every participant. Additional blood draws and questionnaires over a 2-month period could optionally be provided by prospective study participants. Before DNA extraction, blood samples from the prospective study were shipped at room temperature or frozen.

The source of the sample is a study of blood T cell repertoires in COVID-19 (dated by TCRdb to 2019 to 2021). Notes on the research overall: Samples from collaborators originated in the United States, Italy and Spain and spanned both the acute and convalescent phases of COVID-19. The prospective study material was composed of cDNA or gDNA derived from T cells, B-cell-depleted T cells, or PBMCs. Subjects who had been exposed to COVID-19, were actively infected with it, or had recovered from it provided the deeply sampled blood TCRbeta repertoires that made up the dataset. The repertoires were released in a freely available public database meant as a resource for research on the immune response to SARS-CoV-2. Samples were obtained from the ongoing ImmuneRACE study (first 160 participants) and from some 1,300 subjects provided by 6 global collaborators. A de-identified subject ID, COVID-19 status, age in years and sex were almost always included in the sample metadata. HLA class I and class II types, where available, came from metadata supplied by the sample provider rather than from assay-based typing. Study-wide conclusions, independent of this receptor: The quantity of clinical and demographic metadata differed by source and by participant and was supplied without curation.

The CDR3 runs 16 amino acids, cysteine and phenylalanine included. The entry retains the CDR3 DNA only, 48 bases that are in frame from base 1. CDR1 and CDR2, per the germline V gene, are SGHVS and FQNEAQ. Deletion took 3 bases off V and 0 bases off J, with a span of 9 bases between the germline ends. The immunoSEQ Assay, a bias-controlled multiplex PCR, was used to amplify TCRbeta CDR3 regions from genomic DNA. In the source study's methods: Nucleated cell counts per sample were estimated from amplification of reference gene primers within the assay. To quantify the absolute abundance of each unique TCRbeta CDR3 rearrangement, sequence reads were collapsed and filtered. For each sample, productive Simpson clonality was calculated by taking the square root of Simpson's diversity index across productive rearrangements. TCRdb stores this immuneACCESS table with in-frame sequences only. Part of the clones is absent; in the studies checked, under half of the shortfall reflects unresolved V genes, and no reason is known for the rest. V, J and clone size were drawn from that table, and D and trimming were deduced from the DNA. The sample data list 300,000 to 450,000 clones, and about 88% of these were observed just once. The top ten clones comprise approximately 0.93% of the sample.

The sequence came from a woman aged 30 to 39 who had been exposed to COVID-19. Sequencing was done on a sample of PBMCs or T cells enriched from blood (not recorded which). The chain links TRBV7-8 with TRBJ1-6; the D gene cannot be named for sure. The nucleotide sequence is given as TGTGCCAGCAGCTTGAGTCGCGTCTCCTATAATTCACCCCTCCACTTT. Its coded protein is CASSLSRVSYNSPLHF.